The 18 T cell receptor beta chains below come from one sample, sequenced in a study of cytomegalovirus exposure and HLA in healthy donors. Use of 60 Vbeta and 13 Jbeta primers characterized the PCR. Clones were read by immunoSEQ multiplex PCR, and TCRdb kept only the in-frame ones, dropping some. The sample holds 90,000 to 140,000 clones; about an eighth are singletons and the top ten take 16%. The specimen sequenced was PBMCs. These receptors were obtained from a middle-aged man in good health and CMV-seropositive.

The chain recombines TRBV12-2 with TRBJ2-7; whether TRBD1, the table's D call, matches the DNA was not checked. TRBV12-2 is tagged as a pseudogene. This CDR3 contains 12 residues. CDR3 nucleotide sequence: TGTGCAAGTCGCCATGTCCCCCACGAGCAGTACTTC. Translated: CASRHVPHEQYF.

The sample holds a few counts of this clone. The rearrangement links TRBV6-5 to TRBJ1-5, with TRBD1 identical over 7 bases. This CDR3 has 15 amino acids. CDR1 and CDR2 from the germline V gene are MNHEY and SVGAGI. V gave up 6 bases and J gave up 0 bases; unmatched junction bases: 5. CDR3 nucleotides: TGTGCCAGCAGACTGACAGGGTATAGCAATCAGCCCCAGCATTTT. Residues: CASRLTGYSNQPQHF.

CDR3: CASSSRLAGVETQYF. CDR3 bases: TGTGCCAGCAGTTCTCGACTAGCGGGAGTAGAGACCCAGTACTTC. The gene calls are TRBV27 and TRBJ2-5; TRBD2 matches at 12 bases. Germline trimming cut 4 bases from V and 4 bases from J; bases unmatched to any gene: 4. This CDR3 comprises 15 residues. CDR1 MNHEY and CDR2 SMNVEV come from the germline V gene (reference sequence).

This clone has a handful of counts. V is TRBV25-1 and J is TRBJ2-2; possibly TRBD1 for D (6 bases). From germline, CDR1 is MGHDK and CDR2 SYGVNS. The V and J ends lost 4 bases and 0 bases respectively, with 6 bases between them. This CDR3 comprises 14 residues. The CDR3 sequence: CASSGTANTGELFF. The DNA of the CDR3 is TGTGCCAGCAGTGGGACAGCGAACACCGGGGAGCTGTTTTTT.

The chain uses TRBV5-1 and TRBJ2-5, with D unresolved. The germline V gene encodes CDR1 SGHRS and CDR2 YFSETQ. The V and J ends lost 1 base and 3 bases respectively, with 4 bases between them. CDR3 length: 12 amino acids. CDR3 DNA sequence: TGCGCCAGCAGCTTGACAGAAGAGACCCAGTACTTC. Its translation is CASSLTEETQYF. Complete variable domain (other parts from reference TRBV5-1 and TRBJ2-5): KAGVTQTPRYLIKTRGQQVTLSCSPISGHRSVSWYQQTPGQGLQFLFEYFSETQRNKGNFPGRFSGRQFSNSRSEMNVSTLELGDSALYLCASSLTEETQYFGPGTRLLVL.

The rearrangement joins TRBV4-2 to TRBJ2-7; TRBD2 might be the D (6 bases). There are 17 residues in the CDR3. The V and J ends lost 1 base and 3 bases respectively, with 19 bases between them. Germline CDR1 reads LGHNA; CDR2 reads YNFKEQ. The CDR3: CASSQGVSEGSGYEQYF. In nucleotides, the CDR3 is TGTGCCAGCAGCCAAGGGGTGTCGGAGGGGAGCGGCTACGAGCAGTACTTC.

Only a few counts were recorded for this clone. The J gene is TRBJ2-3, the V gene TRBV6-6; 11 bases fit TRBD2. With V trimmed by 2 bases and J by 2 bases, 3 bases remained unmatched. This CDR3 region has 16 residues. The germline gives CDR1 MNHNY, CDR2 SVGAGI (reference sequence). CDR3 protein: CASSYVLAGDTDTQYF. For the CDR3, the DNA is TGTGCCAGCAGTTACGTACTAGCGGGAGACACAGATACGCAGTATTTT.

The chain combines TRBV16 with TRBJ2-7; the D is unclear. V was cut by 4 bases and J by 3 bases, with 13 bases left in between. This CDR3 spans 14 amino acids. Per the germline V gene, CDR1 is KGHSY and CDR2 is FQNENV. CDR3 residues: CASSRYSINYEQYF. In DNA form, the CDR3 reads TGTGCCAGCAGCCGGTACTCCATAAACTACGAGCAGTACTTC.

The rearrangement links TRBV7-2 to TRBJ2-1; D might be TRBD2 (6 bases). The CDR3 is 14 amino acids. V lost 2 bases to trimming and J lost 12 bases, with 17 bases between them. Germline V gene data show CDR1 as SGHTA and CDR2 as FQGNSA. The CDR3 protein is CASSLRPASEGQFF. CDR3 DNA sequence: TGTGCCAGCAGCTTACGCCCGGCTAGCGAAGGGCAGTTCTTC.

Only a few counts were recorded for this clone. The chain employs TRBV5-6 and TRBJ1-4, with TRBD1 matching 7 bases. CDR1 SGHDT and CDR2 YYEEEE come from the germline V gene. Unmatched junction bases numbered 8, after V lost 4 bases and J lost 5 bases. The CDR3 is 15 amino acids. This CDR3 is CASSNWGTENEKLFF. CDR3 DNA: TGTGCCAGCAGCAACTGGGGGACAGAGAATGAAAAACTGTTTTTT.

The J gene is TRBJ1-2, the V gene TRBV10-2; maybe TRBD1 (5 bases). The germline V and J ends were trimmed by 3 bases and 4 bases, with 12 bases remaining between them. The CDR3 is made up of 14 amino acids. Per the germline V gene, CDR1 is WSHSY and CDR2 is SAAADI. This chain's CDR3 is CASSDIWGAYGYTF. The CDR3 DNA reads as TGCGCCAGCAGTGATATTTGGGGCGCCTATGGCTACACCTTC.

This sequence joins TRBV7-2 and TRBJ2-5; D remains ambiguous. Trimming left V 2 bases short and J 0 bases short, with 4 bases between. In germline, CDR1 is SGHTA, CDR2 FQGNSA. This CDR3 has 13 amino acids. The CDR3 DNA is TGTGCCAGCAGCTTAACTTACCAAGAGACCCAGTACTTC. Its translation: CASSLTYQETQYF. Based on the CDR3 plus reference TRBV7-2 and TRBJ2-5, the full variable domain is GAGVSQSPSNKVTEKGKDVELRCDPISGHTALYWYRQSLGQGLEFLIYFQGNSAPDKSGLPSDRFSAERTGGSVSTLTIQRTQQEDSAVYLCASSLTYQETQYFGPGTRLLVL.

The chain uses TRBV25-1 and TRBJ1-1; 8 bases are a match to TRBD1. Trimming cost V 6 bases and J 1 base; bases outside gene matches: 7. This CDR3 is built from 15 residues. Germline loops: CDR1 MGHDK, CDR2 SYGVNS. The CDR3 sequence is CASRHATGANTEAFF. CDR3 DNA: TGTGCCAGCAGGCACGCGACAGGGGCGAACACTGAAGCTTTCTTT.

This clone has only a few counts. The gene calls are TRBV6-5 and TRBJ1-1; 9 bases are shared with TRBD1. The germline V gene encodes CDR1 MNHEY and CDR2 SVGAGI. J was trimmed by 0 bases and V by 4 bases; bases with no gene match: 3. The CDR3 is 15 residues long. CDR3 sequence: CASSWTGVLNTEAFF. As DNA, the CDR3 is TGTGCCAGCAGTTGGACAGGGGTACTGAACACTGAAGCTTTCTTT.

This clone was seen a few times. The rearrangement joins TRBV28 to TRBJ1-2, with D possibly being TRBD1 (6 bases). The germline V gene encodes CDR1 MDHEN and CDR2 SYDVKM. This CDR3 comprises 14 residues. V lost 8 bases and J lost 2, with 15 bases in between. The CDR3 loop reads CASHRGGANYGYTF. The CDR3 DNA follows: TGTGCCAGCCATAGGGGGGGAGCGAACTATGGCTACACCTTC.

This chain connects TRBV6-5 to TRBJ2-5; a possible D gene is TRBD2 (6 bases). The CDR3 consists of 8 residues. Germline V gene data show CDR1 as MNHEY and CDR2 as SVGAGI. The CDR3 DNA is TGTCCGACGGGAGAGCAGTACTTC. Translated: CPTGEQYF.

The J gene is TRBJ2-3, the V gene TRBV7-9, with D perhaps TRBD2 (6 bases). There are 14 residues in the CDR3. The ends were cut back, 5 bases at V and 3 bases at J, with 12 bases in the middle. From germline, CDR1 is SEHNR and CDR2 FQNEAQ (reference sequence). CDR3 in amino acids: CASSRRRVTDTQYF. The CDR3 nucleotides are TGTGCCAGCAGCCGCAGGAGGGTGACAGATACGCAGTATTTT.

The genes are TRBV7-2 and TRBJ1-1; the D gene is possibly TRBD1 (6 bases). Trimming stripped 1 base from V and 10 bases from J, with 13 bases between. The CDR3 contains 13 residues. Germline V lookup: CDR1 SGHTA, CDR2 FQGNSA. CDR3 loop: CASSLDGQKGAFF. As DNA, the CDR3 is TGTGCCAGCAGCTTAGATGGACAGAAGGGAGCTTTCTTT.